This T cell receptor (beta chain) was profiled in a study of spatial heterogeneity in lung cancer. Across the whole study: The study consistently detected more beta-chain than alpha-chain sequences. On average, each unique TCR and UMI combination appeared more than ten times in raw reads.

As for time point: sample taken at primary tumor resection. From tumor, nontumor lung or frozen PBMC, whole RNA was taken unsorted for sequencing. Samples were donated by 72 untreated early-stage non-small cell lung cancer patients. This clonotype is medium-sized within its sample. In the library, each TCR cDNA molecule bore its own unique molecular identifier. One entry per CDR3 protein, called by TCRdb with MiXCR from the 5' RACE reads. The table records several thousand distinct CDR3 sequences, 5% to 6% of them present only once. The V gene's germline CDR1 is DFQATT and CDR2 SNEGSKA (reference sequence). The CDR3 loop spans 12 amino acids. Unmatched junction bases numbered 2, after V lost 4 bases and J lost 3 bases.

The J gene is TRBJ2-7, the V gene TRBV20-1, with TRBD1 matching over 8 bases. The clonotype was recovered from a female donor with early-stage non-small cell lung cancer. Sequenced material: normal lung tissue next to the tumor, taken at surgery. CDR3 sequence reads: CSAKGQGYEQYF. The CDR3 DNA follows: TGCAGTGCTAAAGGACAGGGCTACGAGCAGTACTTC.